The next 10 T cell receptor beta chains were all read from a single sample in a study of shared clonotypes between healthy human individuals. Clones were sequenced by immunoSEQ multiplex PCR, and TCRdb holds only the in-frame ones, with some missing. The table shows about 480,000 clones, with 60% to 85% occurring only once. The sample consisted of PBMCs. All receptors come from a middle-aged woman in good health. Some clones in this sample may be carry-over from other donors' samples.

This clone was seen only once. The chain recombines TRBV5-1 with TRBJ1-1; D is ambiguous. V lost 0 bases to trimming and J lost 0 bases, with 9 bases between them. The CDR3 covers 15 residues. Looked up from germline, CDR1 is SGHRS and CDR2 is YFSETQ. CDR3 sequence reads: CASSLAGQMNTEAFF. CDR3 nucleotides: TGCGCCAGCAGCTTGGCAGGCCAGATGAACACTGAAGCTTTCTTT.

This chain connects TRBV4-2 to TRBJ2-3, with 7 bases fitting TRBD2. CDR3 length: 16 amino acids. Germline trimming cut 1 base from V and 2 bases from J; bases unmatched to any gene: 6. Germline assignment: CDR1 LGHNA and CDR2 YNFKEQ. The CDR3 DNA sequence: TGTGCCAGCAGCCAAGTAAATCGGGAGGACACAGATACGCAGTATTTT. Amino acid sequence: CASSQVNREDTDTQYF.

This sequence joins TRBV11-2 and TRBJ1-1; D is perhaps TRBD1 (5 bases). CDR1 is SGHAT and CDR2 is FQNNGV in the germline V gene. CDR3 size: 14 residues. Trimming shortened V by 5 bases and J by 6 bases, and 16 bases separated the two germline ends. DNA of the CDR3: TGTGCCAGCAGCCCCCCCGGGGGGTGGGCTGAAGCTTTCTTT. As protein: CASSPPGGWAEAFF.

This clone came up a few times. V gene TRBV4-1 combines with J gene TRBJ1-1; the match to TRBD1 covers 9 bases. J was trimmed by 1 base and V by 1 base; bases with no gene match: 1. Germline CDR1 MGHRA, CDR2 YSYEKL. The CDR3 spans 15 residues. The CDR3 reads CASSQGTGANTEAFF. The CDR3 nucleotides are TGCGCCAGCAGCCAAGGGACAGGGGCGAACACTGAAGCTTTCTTT.

The V gene is TRBV7-2, the J gene TRBJ1-1; D is unclear. The V and J ends lost 5 bases and 0 bases respectively, with 13 bases between them. CDR1 SGHTA and CDR2 FQGNSA come from the germline V gene. The CDR3 has 15 residues. In DNA form, the CDR3 reads TGTGCCAGCAGCGAGGGCCCTTCCATGAACACTGAAGCTTTCTTT. This sequence encodes CASSEGPSMNTEAFF.

This sequence joins TRBV28 and TRBJ2-1; D may be TRBD1 or TRBD2 (5 bases each). Germline V lookup: CDR1 MDHEN, CDR2 SYDVKM. V was clipped by 7 bases and J by 7 bases, with 26 bases between them. The CDR3 is 17 amino acids. CDR3 in DNA: TGTGCCAGCACCCTACCTTGGAGGAACAGGAGAAGGAATGAGCAGTTCTTC. This codes for CASTLPWRNRRRNEQFF.

This sequence joins TRBV10-3 and TRBJ2-1, with 8 nucleotides matching TRBD2. The CDR3 covers 15 residues. The germline CDR1 and CDR2 sequences are ENHRY and SYGVKD. V was clipped by 4 bases and J by 3 bases; unmatched bases: 5. For the CDR3, the DNA is TGTGCCATCAGTGGAGGAGGGACTAGCTACAATGAGCAGTTCTTC. Amino acids: CAISGGGTSYNEQFF.

The chain's CDR3 is CATRRDRGPHNEQFF. DNA of the CDR3: TGTGCCACCCGCCGGGACAGGGGTCCCCACAATGAGCAGTTCTTC. V and J are TRBV25-1 and TRBJ2-1; TRBD1 aligns across 10 bases. CDR1 and CDR2 (germline): MGHDK, SYGVNS. The CDR3 contains 15 residues. With 10 bases clipped from V and 5 bases from J, the junction kept 11 bases outside the gene matches.

The chain links TRBV27 to TRBJ1-4; 9 bases match TRBD1. V was clipped by 0 bases and J by 8 bases; unmatched bases: 7. Germline V gene lookup returns CDR1 MNHEY and CDR2 SMNVEV (reference sequence). This CDR3 is built from 16 residues. CDR3 amino acids: CASSLSPGQGVEKLFF. CDR3 in DNA: TGTGCCAGCAGTTTATCCCCGGGACAGGGTGTCGAAAAACTGTTTTTT.

Points on this clone: Other DNA sequences in the same sample also yield this CDR3. This chain links TRBV5-1 with TRBJ2-3, with D tentatively TRBD1 or TRBD2 (6 bases each). Germline V gene data show CDR1 as SGHRS and CDR2 as YFSETQ. Trimming pared 2 bases from V and 3 bases from J, leaving 10 bases between. CDR3 length: 14 residues. This CDR3 is CASSLGGSTDTQYF. CDR3 in DNA: TGCGCCAGCAGCTTAGGGGGGAGTACAGATACGCAGTATTTT.